This T cell receptor beta chain was documented in a study of T cell responses to AZD1222 COVID-19 vaccine. At the level of the study: Researchers grouped second doses given at about 4 or about 12 weeks into one pool. Study-wide findings and caveats: Repertoire samples came only from after the peak T cell response. White British ancestry dominated among donors, who included more females, and clonal diversity was possibly underestimated.

Remarks on this clone: The antigen remains undetermined.

Sequencing used immunoSEQ multiplex PCR; TCRdb keeps in-frame clones, though not all of them. Of 85,000 to 100,000 clones in the sample, around 84% were seen once. The receptor's source is an adult in good health. The source was peripheral blood, collected on day 0 of AZD1222 vaccination.

This CDR3 reads CASSPGLYEQYF. In nucleotides, the CDR3 is TGTGCCAGCTCACCTGGCCTATACGAGCAGTACTTC. This chain joins TRBV18 and TRBJ2-7, with unresolved D. The CDR3 totals 12 residues. The V end was cut by 3 bases, the J end by 4 bases, with 7 bases between. Germline CDR1 is KGHSH and CDR2 is LQKENI.